A single sample is the source of the 3 T cell receptor beta chains below, sequenced in a study of blood T cell repertoires in COVID-19. This table comes from immunoSEQ multiplex PCR, and its TCRdb copy is limited to in-frame clones, with some not included. Of 200,000 to 250,000 clones in the sample, about 86% are singletons; the top ten hold roughly a tenth. Sequences were obtained from peripheral blood. The receptors were sampled from a woman aged 45 to 65 with COVID-19, enrolled during active disease.

In its sample, this clone was seen a few times. V usage is TRBV7-3 and J usage is TRBJ1-1; no definite D call. CDR1 is SGHTA and CDR2 is FQGTGA in the germline V gene. The CDR3 length is 13 residues. The V gene lost 3 bases and the J gene lost 5 bases, with 10 bases spanning the gap. For the CDR3, the DNA is TGTGCCAGCAGCTTGGAGGCTGGGACTGAAGCTTTCTTT. Translated, it gives CASSLEAGTEAFF.

The J gene is TRBJ1-1, the V gene TRBV10-3, with D possibly being TRBD1 (5 bases). The length of the CDR3 is 13 residues. The ends were cut back, 8 bases at V and 0 bases at J, with 10 bases in the middle. CDR1 ENHRY and CDR2 SYGVKD come from the germline V gene. The CDR3 nucleotides read TGTGCCATCGGGGGGGGGATGAACACTGAAGCTTTCTTT. The encoded protein is CAIGGGMNTEAFF.

V usage is TRBV13 and J usage is TRBJ1-4; 7 bases align to TRBD1. CDR1 and CDR2 from the germline V gene are PRHDT and FYEKMQ (reference sequence). The CDR3 covers 17 residues. V lost 4 bases to trimming and J lost 0 bases; unmatched junction nucleotides: 8. The CDR3 DNA sequence: TGTGCCAGCAGCTCCCGGGACAGATTTCCAACTAATGAAAAACTGTTTTTT. Amino acid sequence: CASSSRDRFPTNEKLFF.